This entry lists 7 T cell receptor beta chains sequenced from one sample in a study of blood T cell repertoires in COVID-19 (TCRdb year 2020). The library was made by the immunoSEQ multiplex PCR assay. TCRdb stores this immuneACCESS table with in-frame sequences only. Part of the clones is absent; in the studies checked, under half of the shortfall reflects unresolved V genes, and no reason is known for the rest. The sample includes about 230,000 clones, with about 85% observed a single time. The ten largest make up about 12% of the sample. Sequencing used peripheral blood. The receptors here all came from a young woman who had recovered from COVID-19.

The chain combines TRBV9 with TRBJ2-1; tentative D call: TRBD2 (5 bases). Germline V gene data show CDR1 as SGDLS and CDR2 as YYNGEE. This CDR3 region has 19 residues. Trimming stripped 2 bases from V and 0 bases from J, with 21 bases between. CDR3 sequence (DNA): TGTGCCAGCAGCGTTGTGGCTAGCCTTAGGGTCAGCTCCTACAATGAGCAGTTCTTC. This sequence encodes CASSVVASLRVSSYNEQFF.

V is TRBV27 and J is TRBJ2-6; possibly TRBD2 for D (6 bases). Germline V gives CDR1 MNHEY, CDR2 SMNVEV (reference sequence). V lost 5 bases to trimming and J lost 3 bases, with 14 bases between them. This CDR3 is 16 amino acids long. CDR3 residues: CASSGGSVGGANVLTF. The CDR3 region has the DNA TGTGCCAGCAGTGGGGGGAGCGTGGGTGGGGCCAACGTCCTGACTTTC.

This clone was counted at least ten times. The CDR3 protein is CASSPHFSGYTDTQYF. The CDR3 nucleotides read TGTGCCAGCAGCCCGCATTTTAGCGGGTACACAGATACGCAGTATTTT. The J gene is TRBJ2-3, the V gene TRBV7-6; 7 nucleotides line up with TRBD2. CDR3 length: 16 residues. The germline V gene encodes CDR1 SGHVS and CDR2 FNYEAQ. V was pared by 5 bases and J by 2 bases, with 10 bases of the junction left unmatched.

This sequence joins TRBV5-1 and TRBJ1-1; no reliable D call. The V end was cut by 0 bases, the J end by 5 bases, with 14 bases between. The CDR3 has 15 amino acids. The germline gives CDR1 SGHRS, CDR2 YFSETQ. Here the CDR3 DNA reads TGCGCCAGCAGCTTGGGATGGGCCACGGGGACTGAAGCTTTCTTT. Translation gives CASSLGWATGTEAFF.

The rearrangement joins TRBV6-5 to TRBJ2-7; 7 bases line up with TRBD1. The CDR3 runs 14 residues. Germline CDR1 and CDR2: MNHEY and SVGAGI. Germline trimming cut 5 bases from V and 6 bases from J; bases unmatched to any gene: 10. CDR3 amino acids: CASSHQGQRGEQYF. In DNA form, the CDR3 reads TGTGCCAGCAGTCACCAGGGACAGCGAGGCGAGCAGTACTTC.

This clone was recorded a few times. This rearrangement joins TRBV18 to TRBJ1-1, with D hard to call. The CDR3 spans 15 residues. Germline V lookup: CDR1 KGHSH, CDR2 LQKENI. Trimming removed 6 bases at V and 0 bases at J, with 14 bases between. CDR3 region: CASSRLEGMNTEAFF. CDR3 sequence (DNA): TGTGCCAGCTCCCGATTGGAGGGTATGAACACTGAAGCTTTCTTT.

This CDR3 reads CASRGLAGRNIQYF. DNA for the CDR3: TGTGCCAGCAGGGGACTAGCGGGACGAAACATTCAGTACTTC. The chain links TRBV2 to TRBJ2-4; 13 bases line up with TRBD2. With V trimmed by 6 bases and J by 6 bases, 2 bases remained unmatched. This CDR3 region has 14 residues. CDR1 is SNHLY, CDR2 FYNNEI, per germline.